This T cell receptor beta chain was captured in a study of technical replicates of blood from a few donors. This clone was detected once. Libraries were prepared by immunoSEQ multiplex PCR; TCRdb keeps only in-frame clonotypes and omits some of them. The sample contains about 83,000 clones, roughly 94% of which appear only once. Sample: T cells isolated from PBMCs. This clonotype was obtained from a human donor in good health.

Here the CDR3 DNA reads TGTGCCAGCAGCGTAGCGGTCAGGCCGGGATCCTACGGCTACACCTTC. It is translated as CASSVAVRPGSYGYTF. The chain recombines TRBV9 with TRBJ1-2; D is uncertain. Deletions cut 0 bases from V and 8 bases from J, with 20 bases between. Germline CDR1 and CDR2: SGDLS and YYNGEE. This CDR3 spans 16 amino acids.